Following are 15 T cell receptor beta chains from one sample sequenced in a study of Ad26.COV2.S vaccination and SARS-CoV-2 variants. Measured with immunoSEQ multiplex PCR; TCRdb has only the in-frame clones, and not every one. The sample contains approximately 480,000 clones, around nine tenths of which appear only once. Treatment here: around 19 received Ad26.COV2.S at low or high dose, single or two shots; about 5 received placebo; per-sample allocation not given. Specimen acquisition occurred on day 63 following the initial vaccine or placebo injection. The sample here was peripheral blood, taken in a trial of Ad26.COV2.S vaccine versus placebo. These receptors all stem from a person aged 18 to 59 who received the Ad26.COV2.S COVID-19 vaccine or a placebo.

This clone was counted only a few times. The CDR3 nucleotides are TGTGCCAGCAGCCCATGGGGACAGGGCGTCAATTCACCCCTCCACTTT. Translated, it gives CASSPWGQGVNSPLHF. V is TRBV28 and J is TRBJ1-6; 9 positions agree with TRBD1. With V trimmed by 6 bases and J by 7 bases, 10 bases remained unmatched. This CDR3 is 16 amino acids long. Germline lookup yields CDR1 MDHEN and CDR2 SYDVKM.

The V gene is TRBV29-1, the J gene TRBJ1-1; D is undetermined. The CDR3 spans 11 residues. Trimming left V 7 bases short and J 2 bases short, with 8 bases between. Looked up from germline, CDR1 is SQVTM and CDR2 is ANQGSEA. The CDR3 spells CSAAPNTEAFF. As DNA, the CDR3 is TGCAGCGCAGCCCCTAACACTGAAGCTTTCTTT.

This clone was counted only a few times. The chain couples TRBV5-4 to TRBJ2-3; 7 bases map to TRBD1. Germline V gene lookup returns CDR1 SGHNT and CDR2 YYREEE (reference sequence). This CDR3 has 16 residues. Trimming removed 3 bases from V and 3 bases from J; junction bases left unmatched: 10. The CDR3 region is CASSSRQGLRTDTQYF. The DNA for the CDR3 is TGTGCCAGCAGCTCCAGACAGGGCCTCAGAACAGATACGCAGTATTTT.

The chain combines TRBV7-9 with TRBJ2-5; 7 bases are a match to TRBD1. CDR3 size: 13 residues. The trim removed 5 bases at V and 2 bases at J, leaving 2 bases unmatched. The germline V gene has CDR1 SEHNR and CDR2 FQNEAQ (reference sequence). The CDR3: CASSRGQQETQYF. The CDR3 bases are TGTGCCAGCAGCAGGGGACAGCAAGAGACCCAGTACTTC.

Concerning this clone: The sample has other DNA sequences that encode this CDR3 too. The J gene is TRBJ2-7, the V gene TRBV29-1, with TRBD1 as a possible D gene (5 bases). Trimming stripped 3 bases from V and 2 bases from J, with 8 bases between. Germline V CDR1 and CDR2: SQVTM, ANQGSEA. The CDR3 has 12 residues. CDR3 residues: CSVEGRTYEQYF. CDR3 coding DNA: TGCAGCGTTGAGGGGCGGACCTACGAGCAGTACTTC.

Only a few counts were recorded for this clone. The gene calls are TRBV7-9 and TRBJ2-7, with D tentatively TRBD1 (6 bases). The CDR3 extends over 15 amino acids. V dropped 5 bases and J dropped 3 bases, with 17 bases sitting between them. CDR1 and CDR2 from the germline V gene are SEHNR and FQNEAQ (reference sequence). The CDR3, as DNA: TGTGCCAGCAGCCCTATGGGGGCCGGGAACTACGAGCAGTACTTC. It specifies CASSPMGAGNYEQYF.

This clone has a single count. The chain uses TRBV9 and TRBJ2-1; 10 bases agree with TRBD2. The V gene's germline CDR1 is SGDLS and CDR2 YYNGEE. The CDR3 spans 16 residues. Trimming cost V 3 bases and J 5 bases; bases outside gene matches: 8. CDR3 coding DNA: TGTGCCAGCAGCGCGTTAGCGGGAGGTCGCCACAATGAGCAGTTCTTC. Its protein is CASSALAGGRHNEQFF. Using reference TRBV9 and TRBJ2-1 for the parts outside the CDR3, the full variable domain is DSGVTQTPKHLITATGQRVTLRCSPRSGDLSVYWYQQSLDQGLQFLIQYYNGEERAKGNILERFSAQQFPDLHSELNLSSLELGDSALYFCASSALAGGRHNEQFFGPGTRLTVL.

The CDR3 DNA sequence: TGTGCCAGCAGCTTAGATGGTTATGGGTCTGAAGCTTTCTTT. Translated, it gives CASSLDGYGSEAFF. The chain is built from TRBV7-2 and TRBJ1-1; no clear D gene. V shed 1 base and J shed 6 bases, with 12 bases lying between them. This CDR3 spans 14 amino acids. Germline CDR1 and CDR2: SGHTA and FQGNSA.

The chain joins TRBV7-2 to TRBJ1-2; possible D gene TRBD1, 6 bases. The germline V gene encodes CDR1 SGHTA and CDR2 FQGNSA. V lost 7 bases, J lost 8 bases, and 14 bases lay in between. The CDR3 totals 12 residues. In nucleotides, the CDR3 is TGTGCCAGCACTGAGGGGGACGGGGGCTACACCTTC. This codes for CASTEGDGGYTF.

The chain links TRBV11-2 to TRBJ2-3; D is possibly TRBD1 or TRBD2 (6 bases each). Germline CDR1 and CDR2: SGHAT and FQNNGV. The CDR3 contains 13 residues. The V end lost 5 bases, the J end lost 6 bases, and 12 bases lay between the germline ends. CDR3 amino acids: CASSLPGADTQYF. CDR3 nucleotide sequence: TGTGCCAGCAGCCTCCCGGGGGCGGATACGCAGTATTTT.

This chain uses TRBV28 with TRBJ2-1; 8 bases fit TRBD2. Germline V gene data show CDR1 as MDHEN and CDR2 as SYDVKM. V was clipped by 8 bases and J by 0 bases; unmatched bases: 3. The CDR3 consists of 14 residues. This chain's CDR3 is CASVAGSSYNEQFF. DNA for the CDR3: TGTGCCAGCGTAGCGGGGAGCTCCTACAATGAGCAGTTCTTC.

The chain carries TRBV7-2 and TRBJ1-1, with a tentative D call TRBD1 (6 bases). The CDR3 is 14 amino acids. Germline V CDR1 and CDR2: SGHTA, FQGNSA. The V end was cut by 0 bases, the J end by 4 bases, with 9 bases between. The CDR3 region is CASSLAGRGTEAFF. DNA for the CDR3: TGTGCCAGCAGCTTAGCGGGCAGGGGCACTGAAGCTTTCTTT.

The sample holds one count of this clone. This rearrangement joins TRBV11-3 to TRBJ2-2; D ambiguous. In germline, CDR1 is SGHNT, CDR2 YENEEA. V lost 2 bases and J 4 bases, leaving 5 bases between the germline ends. This CDR3 has 13 amino acids. The CDR3 DNA sequence: TGTGCCAGCAGCTTAATCATCACCGGGGAGCTGTTTTTT. Encoded protein: CASSLIITGELFF.

The chain employs TRBV7-3 and TRBJ2-5, with 7 nucleotides matching TRBD1. The CDR3 is 15 residues long. Germline assignment: CDR1 SGHTA and CDR2 FQGTGA. Germline trimming cut 5 bases from V and 5 bases from J; bases unmatched to any gene: 11. CDR3 sequence: CASSHRGRSGETQYF. In DNA, the CDR3 is TGTGCCAGCAGCCACAGGGGACGAAGTGGGGAGACCCAGTACTTC.

This chain connects TRBV5-1 to TRBJ2-5, with D possibly matching TRBD1 (6 bases). The CDR3 runs to 15 residues. Between the trimmed V and J ends, which lost 5 bases and 1 base, there was a span of 15 bases. Germline-derived CDR1 and CDR2 are SGHRS and YFSETQ. This chain's CDR3 is CASSPSGTSQETQYF. For the CDR3, the DNA is TGCGCCAGCAGTCCTTCCGGGACATCCCAAGAGACCCAGTACTTC.